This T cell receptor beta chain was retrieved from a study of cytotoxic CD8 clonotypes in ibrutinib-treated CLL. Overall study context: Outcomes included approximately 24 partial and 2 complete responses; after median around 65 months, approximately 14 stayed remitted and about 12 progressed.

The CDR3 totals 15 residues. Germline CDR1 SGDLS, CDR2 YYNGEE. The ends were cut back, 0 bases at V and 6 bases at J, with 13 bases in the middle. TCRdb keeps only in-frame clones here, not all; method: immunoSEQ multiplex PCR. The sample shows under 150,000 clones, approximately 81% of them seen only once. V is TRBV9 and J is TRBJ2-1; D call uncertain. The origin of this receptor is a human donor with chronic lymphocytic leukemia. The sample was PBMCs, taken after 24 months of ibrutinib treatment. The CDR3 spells CASSVDGLPGNEQFF. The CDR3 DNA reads TGTGCCAGCAGCGTAGACGGTCTACCGGGCAATGAGCAGTTCTTC.